The present T cell receptor (beta chain) was sequenced within a study of blood T cells in healthy people across ages. Alongside a J-beta primer mix, a sample-barcoded 5' primer served in a second PCR lasting roughly 6 to 11 cycles. From the 5' RACE reads, TCRdb called clonotypes with MiXCR, one entry per CDR3 protein. Of roughly 500,000 distinct CDR3 sequences in the sample, approximately 27% were seen once. The sample holds a few counts of this clonotype. Its antigen is still unknown. Study conclusions and caveats: CMV infection status of these donors was not known. Naive T cell percentage showed a strong correlation with TCR beta diversity.

The receptor was derived from a woman between 65 and 79 years old in good health. Material: blood.

CDR3 sequence reads: CSVVTGGAETQYF. CDR3 coding DNA: TGCAGCGTTGTTACAGGGGGCGCAGAGACCCAGTACTTC. The V call is TRBV29-1, the J call TRBJ2-1; 9 bases line up with TRBD1. Gene TRBJ2-5 matches the end of the DNA better, so the J call may be wrong. CDR3 length equals 13 residues. From germline, CDR1 is SQVTM and CDR2 ANQGSEA.